These 28 T cell receptor beta chains share one sample of origin, sequenced in a study of T cell repertoires in cytomegalovirus infection. TCRdb processed the reads anew with MiXCR; each CDR3 protein has one entry. The sample has around 530,000 distinct CDR3 sequences, about 30% seen once. Sequencing input: PBMCs. These receptors originate from a human donor in good health (CMV status not recorded). Some clones in this sample may be carry-over from other donors' samples.

This clonotype occurred many times. The rearrangement joins TRBV6-1 to TRBJ1-1, with TRBD1 identical over 7 bases. This CDR3 region has 14 residues. V lost 2 bases and J lost 4; bases outside the gene matches: 4. The germline gives CDR1 MNHNS, CDR2 SASEGT. The CDR3 DNA follows: TGTGCCAGCAGTGAATACAGGGGAGGCACTGAAGCTTTCTTT. Its translation: CASSEYRGGTEAFF.

About this clonotype itself: Possible read error: a much larger clone is one base away. The chain recombines TRBV11-3 with TRBJ2-1; D might be TRBD2 (5 bases). From germline, CDR1 is SGHNT and CDR2 YENEEA. CDR3 length: 11 residues. Trimming took off 3 bases at V and 8 bases at J, with 5 bases between the two ends. The CDR3 loop is CASSFSDEQFF. The CDR3 DNA is TGTGCCAGCAGCTTTAGCGATGAGCAGTTCTTC.

The chain is built from TRBV12-3 or TRBV12-4 and TRBJ2-7; perhaps TRBD2 as D (6 bases). The CDR3 spans 16 residues. Trimming cost V 4 bases and J 8 bases, with 24 bases left between them. DNA for the CDR3: TGTGCCAGCAGTTCGGGGAAATGGGGACTCCCTAGAAAGCAGTACTTC. Amino acid sequence: CASSSGKWGLPRKQYF.

This clonotype was counted a few times. V gene TRBV6-2 or TRBV6-3 combines with J gene TRBJ2-7, with 13 bases identical to TRBD2. Germline V gene sequence: CDR1 MNHEY, CDR2 SVGEGT. Losses at the gene ends were 5 bases for V and 5 bases for J; bases not matched to a gene: 12. CDR3 length: 17 residues. As DNA, the CDR3 is TGTGCCAGCAGTGGCCGACTAGCGGGAGGCCCTTTTGACGAGCAGTACGTC. This sequence encodes CASSGRLAGGPFDEQYV.

This clonotype was observed many times. The V and J genes are TRBV7-2 and TRBJ2-3; D is ambiguous. Germline V gene sequence: CDR1 SGHTA, CDR2 FQGNSA. This CDR3 comprises 15 residues. Trimming removed 3 bases at V and 0 bases at J, with 10 bases between. CDR3 sequence (DNA): TGTGCCAGCAGCTTTAACGCGGCTAGCACAGATACGCAGTATTTT. Amino acid sequence: CASSFNAASTDTQYF.

V is TRBV2 and J is TRBJ2-2; TRBD2 is a possible D gene (5 bases). This CDR3 is built from 12 residues. Trimming shortened V by 8 bases and J by 6 bases, and 10 bases separated the two germline ends. The germline CDR1 and CDR2 sequences are SNHLY and FYNNEI. This CDR3 reads CASERSAGELFF. CDR3 in DNA: TGTGCCAGCGAGCGGAGTGCCGGGGAGCTGTTTTTT.

This clonotype was counted between two and nine times. The rearrangement uses TRBV28 and TRBJ1-2; TRBD1 agrees at 8 bases. The germline V gene encodes CDR1 MDHEN and CDR2 SYDVKM. CDR3 length: 11 amino acids. As DNA, the CDR3 is TGTGCAACCGGACAGGGTTATGGCTACACCTTC. Its protein product is CATGQGYGYTF.

Many counts were recorded for this clonotype. The rearrangement joins TRBV12-3 or TRBV12-4 to TRBJ1-5; unclear D gene. Trimming took 7 bases from V and 5 from J, leaving 9 bases between them. The CDR3 runs 12 residues. CDR3 residues: CASTSSDQPQHF. CDR3 bases: TGTGCCAGCACCAGTTCGGATCAGCCCCAGCATTTT.

There are a few counts of this clonotype. This chain uses TRBV12-3 or TRBV12-4 with TRBJ2-2; D could derive from TRBD1 or TRBD2 (5 bases each). The CDR3 is 14 residues long. V shed 7 bases and J shed 2 bases, with 11 bases lying between them. CDR3 DNA sequence: TGTGCCAGCAAAACCGGGACCAACACCGGGGAGCTGTTTTTT. Protein: CASKTGTNTGELFF.

The chain carries TRBV28 and TRBJ2-7, with 7 positions matching TRBD2. Per the germline V gene, CDR1 is MDHEN and CDR2 is SYDVKM. The V gene end was trimmed by 3 bases and the J gene end by 2 bases; junction bases not matched to a gene: 7. This CDR3 contains 15 residues. Here the CDR3 DNA reads TGTGCCAGCAGTTTCGGGGCTAGCGGACCCTACGAGCAGTACTTC. Translation: CASSFGASGPYEQYF.

This clonotype was counted only a few times. The genes are TRBV4-1 and TRBJ2-3; 7 positions match TRBD2. J was trimmed by 3 bases and V by 0 bases; bases with no gene match: 6. This CDR3 region has 16 residues. The germline CDR1 and CDR2 sequences are MGHRA and YSYEKL. The CDR3: CASSQDWGGKTDTQYF. CDR3 in DNA: TGCGCCAGCAGCCAAGATTGGGGGGGGAAAACAGATACGCAGTATTTT.

This clonotype was found many times. The rearrangement joins TRBV7-2 to TRBJ1-5; TRBD1 matches 11 bases. Germline V gene data show CDR1 as SGHTA and CDR2 as FQGNSA. V lost 4 bases and J lost 2; bases outside the gene matches: 7. CDR3 size: 17 residues. CDR3 DNA sequence: TGTGCCAGCAGCTCCGGACAGGGGGCAAGGCGCAATCAGCCCCAGCATTTT. Its protein product is CASSSGQGARRNQPQHF.

The V gene is TRBV7-9, the J gene TRBJ1-4; 10 positions agree with TRBD1. The CDR3 consists of 14 residues. Per germline, CDR1 SEHNR and CDR2 FQNEAQ (reference sequence). V trimming: 5 bases; J trimming: 8 bases; junction bases outside the gene matches: 5. Written as DNA, the CDR3 is TGTGCCAGCAGCCCTGGACAGGGGGTGGAAAAACTGTTTTTT. Translated, it gives CASSPGQGVEKLFF.

This clonotype was detected once. This chain uses TRBV6-5 with TRBJ1-2; no firm D call. V lost 2 bases and J lost 8, with 21 bases in between. Germline loops: CDR1 MNHEY, CDR2 SVGAGI. The CDR3 totals 16 residues. CDR3 DNA: TGTGCCAGCAGTTACATAGATCCGACAAGACATGGGGGCTACACCTTC. This gives the protein CASSYIDPTRHGGYTF.

CDR3 in DNA: TGTGCCAGCAGTGGACAGGGGGACACCGGGGAGCTGTTTTTT. Protein product: CASSGQGDTGELFF. The rearrangement links TRBV6-4 to TRBJ2-2; 9 bases map to TRBD1. CDR1 and CDR2 (germline): MRHNA, SNTAGT. The CDR3 is 14 residues long. The V and J ends lost 4 bases and 3 bases, in that order; junction bases with no gene match: 0.

This clonotype showed up just a few times. This chain joins TRBV19 and TRBJ1-5; D is ambiguous. Trimming took 7 bases from V and 1 from J, leaving 11 bases between them. Germline CDR1 and CDR2: LNHDA and SQIVND (reference sequence). The CDR3 runs to 14 residues. The CDR3 region is CASTLTNSNQPQHF. The CDR3 DNA sequence: TGTGCCAGTACCTTGACAAACAGCAATCAGCCCCAGCATTTT.

The chain has TRBV7-8 and TRBJ2-1, with 7 bases matching TRBD2. The trim removed 5 bases at V and 10 bases at J, leaving 5 bases unmatched. In germline, CDR1 is SGHVS, CDR2 FQNEAQ. CDR3 length: 12 amino acids. For the CDR3, the DNA is TGTGCCAGCAGCGGACCGGGACTAGAGCAGTTCTTC. Its translation is CASSGPGLEQFF.

The chain uses TRBV27 and TRBJ2-7, with TRBD2 matching 9 bases. With V trimmed by 4 bases and J by 1 base, 5 bases remained unmatched. Germline loops: CDR1 MNHEY, CDR2 SMNVEV (reference sequence). The CDR3 contains 15 residues. The DNA for the CDR3 is TGTGCCAGCAGTTCTTCTAGCGGGAATTCCTACGAGCAGTACGTC. Its protein is CASSSSSGNSYEQYV.

The chain couples TRBV20-1 to TRBJ1-2; 7 positions agree with TRBD1. The CDR3 has 15 amino acids. CDR1 is DFQATT and CDR2 is SNEGSKA in the germline V gene (reference sequence). Trimming at V came to 0 bases and at J to 4 bases, leaving 8 bases not matched to a gene. CDR3 sequence reads: CSARDGRGTVYGYTF. For the CDR3, the DNA is TGCAGTGCTAGAGATGGCAGAGGGACAGTCTATGGCTACACCTTC.

This clonotype was counted only a few times. This chain uses TRBV19 with TRBJ2-3, with 9 bases identical to TRBD2. Germline loops: CDR1 LNHDA, CDR2 SQIVND (reference sequence). The CDR3 loop spans 15 amino acids. J lost 5 bases, V lost 5 bases, and 8 bases had no gene match. As DNA, the CDR3 is TGTGCCAGTAGTTATCTAGCGGGACCGGGAGATACGCAGTATTTT. Amino acid sequence: CASSYLAGPGDTQYF.

V gene TRBV10-3 combines with J gene TRBJ1-1, with 8 bases aligning to TRBD1. The V segment lost 10 bases and the J segment 5 bases; nucleotides outside the gene matches: 15. The CDR3 length is 15 residues. Germline assignment: CDR1 ENHRY and CDR2 SYGVKD. CDR3 loop: CATSGTGNAGTEAFF. CDR3 nucleotide sequence: TGTGCCACCTCGGGGACAGGTAATGCGGGGACTGAAGCTTTCTTT.

The chain uses TRBV10-3 and TRBJ2-7; D not certain. This CDR3 region has 12 residues. Germline V gene lookup returns CDR1 ENHRY and CDR2 SYGVKD. Trimming took 1 base from V and 5 from J, leaving 6 bases between them. CDR3 sequence reads: CAISEYAHEQYV. In DNA form, the CDR3 reads TGTGCCATCAGTGAGTATGCCCACGAGCAGTACGTC.

The table lists this clonotype with many counts. The V call is TRBV7-2, the J call TRBJ2-2; possible D gene TRBD1, 6 bases. Per the germline V gene, CDR1 is SGHTA and CDR2 is FQGNSA. The CDR3 runs 15 residues. V lost 4 bases and J lost 5, with 14 bases in between. CDR3 protein: CASSYRAGSTGELFF. CDR3 nucleotide sequence: TGTGCCAGCAGCTACAGGGCAGGGTCGACCGGGGAGCTGTTTTTT. The complete variable domain, with remaining parts taken from reference TRBV7-2 and TRBJ2-2, reads GAGVSQSPSNKVTEKGKDVELRCDPISGHTALYWYRQSLGQGLEFLIYFQGNSAPDKSGLPSDRFSAERTGGSVSTLTIQRTQQEDSAVYLCASSYRAGSTGELFFGEGSRLTVL.

The chain has TRBV12-3 or TRBV12-4 and TRBJ2-1, with 8 bases lining up with TRBD2. V lost 0 bases, J lost 2 bases, and 3 bases stayed unmatched. The CDR3 loop spans 16 amino acids. In DNA form, the CDR3 reads TGTGCCAGCAGTTTAGCTAGCGGGGCCGCCTACAATGAGCAGTTCTTC. Translated: CASSLASGAAYNEQFF.

The V and J genes are TRBV7-8 and TRBJ2-1, with D possibly being TRBD1 or TRBD2 (5 bases each). Trimming stripped 1 base from V and 1 base from J, with 8 bases between. Germline loops: CDR1 SGHVS, CDR2 FQNEAQ. The CDR3 extends over 15 amino acids. CDR3 in DNA: TGTGCCAGCAGCTTAGAAGAGGGGTCCTACAATGAGCAGTTCTTC. Amino acids: CASSLEEGSYNEQFF.

At least ten counts were recorded for this clonotype. The V call is TRBV7-2, the J call TRBJ2-7, with 12 nucleotides matching TRBD2. J lost 5 bases, V lost 1 base, and 3 bases had no gene match. Germline assignment: CDR1 SGHTA and CDR2 FQGNSA. The CDR3 has 15 residues. CDR3 amino acids: CASSLESSGRDEQYV. Here the CDR3 DNA reads TGTGCCAGCAGCTTAGAGTCTAGCGGGAGGGACGAGCAGTACGTC.

The chain combines TRBV7-1 with TRBJ1-5; TRBD1 aligns across 7 bases. TRBV7-1 is given ORF status, its function remaining uncertain. V lost 8 bases, J lost 4 bases, and 14 bases stayed unmatched. The CDR3 covers 16 residues. The CDR3 loop reads CASGPSSGTDNQPQHF. The DNA for the CDR3 is TGTGCCAGCGGCCCCAGCTCCGGGACAGATAATCAGCCCCAGCATTTT.

This clonotype was observed a few times. This sequence joins TRBV2 and TRBJ2-1; 12 nucleotides agree with TRBD2. The CDR3 is made up of 13 amino acids. The trim removed 10 bases at V and 7 bases at J, leaving 5 bases unmatched. Germline CDR1 SNHLY, CDR2 FYNNEI. The CDR3 loop is CAIGLAGRNEQFF. As DNA, the CDR3 is TGTGCCATCGGACTAGCGGGAAGGAATGAGCAGTTCTTC.